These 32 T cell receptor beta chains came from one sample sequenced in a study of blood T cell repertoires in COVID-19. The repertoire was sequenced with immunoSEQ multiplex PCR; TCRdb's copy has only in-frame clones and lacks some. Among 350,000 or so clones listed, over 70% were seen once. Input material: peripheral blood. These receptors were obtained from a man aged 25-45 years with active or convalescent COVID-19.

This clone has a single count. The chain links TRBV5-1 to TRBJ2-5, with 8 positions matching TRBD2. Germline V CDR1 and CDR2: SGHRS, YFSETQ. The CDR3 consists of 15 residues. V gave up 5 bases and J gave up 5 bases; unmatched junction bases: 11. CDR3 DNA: TGCGCCAGCAGGGTACAGCGGGAGAATTGGGAGACCCAGTACTTC. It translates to CASRVQRENWETQYF.

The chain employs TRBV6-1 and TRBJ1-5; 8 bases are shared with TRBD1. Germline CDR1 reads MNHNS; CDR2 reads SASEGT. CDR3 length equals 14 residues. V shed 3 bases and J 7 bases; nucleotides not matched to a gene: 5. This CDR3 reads CASSETTGDQPQHF. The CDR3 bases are TGTGCCAGCAGTGAGACGACAGGGGACCAGCCCCAGCATTTT.

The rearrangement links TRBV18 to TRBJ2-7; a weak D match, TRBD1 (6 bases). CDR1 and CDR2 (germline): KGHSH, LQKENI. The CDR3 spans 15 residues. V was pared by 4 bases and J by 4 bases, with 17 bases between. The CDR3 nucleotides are TGTGCCAGCTCACTTTCTATGACAGGAGAGTACGAGCAGTACTTC. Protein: CASSLSMTGEYEQYF.

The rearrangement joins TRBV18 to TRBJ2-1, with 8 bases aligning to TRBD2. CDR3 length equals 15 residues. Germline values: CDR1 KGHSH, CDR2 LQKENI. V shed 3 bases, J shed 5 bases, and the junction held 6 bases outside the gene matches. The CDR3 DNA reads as TGTGCCAGCTCACCGGGGGGACTAGGGGACAATGAGCAGTTCTTC. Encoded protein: CASSPGGLGDNEQFF.

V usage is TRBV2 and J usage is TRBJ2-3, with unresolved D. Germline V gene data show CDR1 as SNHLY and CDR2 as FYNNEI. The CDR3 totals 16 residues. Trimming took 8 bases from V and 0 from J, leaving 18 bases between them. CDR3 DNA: TGTGCCAGCGAAAATAGCCAAGGTCTTAGCACAGATACGCAGTATTTT. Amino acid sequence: CASENSQGLSTDTQYF.

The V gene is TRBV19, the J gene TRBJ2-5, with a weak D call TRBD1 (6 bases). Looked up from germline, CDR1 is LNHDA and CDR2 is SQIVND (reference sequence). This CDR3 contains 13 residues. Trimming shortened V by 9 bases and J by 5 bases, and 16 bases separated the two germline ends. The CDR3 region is CASNTGMMETQYF. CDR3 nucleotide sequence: TGTGCCAGCAACACAGGGATGATGGAGACCCAGTACTTC.

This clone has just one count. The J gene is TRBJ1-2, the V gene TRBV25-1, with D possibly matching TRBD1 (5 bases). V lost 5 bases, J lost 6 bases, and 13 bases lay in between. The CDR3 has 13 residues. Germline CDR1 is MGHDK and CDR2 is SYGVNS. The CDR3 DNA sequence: TGTGCCAGCAGTCCTGCAGGGTGGCATGGCTACACCTTC. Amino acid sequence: CASSPAGWHGYTF.

CDR3 nucleotides: TGCGCCAGCAGCCCCTCCGGACAGGATTACACTGAAGCTTTCTTT. Protein product: CASSPSGQDYTEAFF. J is TRBJ1-1 and V is TRBV5-1, with TRBD1 identical over 7 bases. Germline lookup yields CDR1 SGHRS and CDR2 YFSETQ. Trimming took 4 bases from V and 3 from J; bases not matched to a gene: 9. The CDR3 runs to 15 residues.

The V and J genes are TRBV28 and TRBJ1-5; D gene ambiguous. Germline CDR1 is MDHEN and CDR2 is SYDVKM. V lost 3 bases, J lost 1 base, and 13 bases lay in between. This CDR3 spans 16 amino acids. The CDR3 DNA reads TGTGCCAGCAGTTTTGAGGGTATAGTAAGCAATCAGCCCCAGCATTTT. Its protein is CASSFEGIVSNQPQHF.

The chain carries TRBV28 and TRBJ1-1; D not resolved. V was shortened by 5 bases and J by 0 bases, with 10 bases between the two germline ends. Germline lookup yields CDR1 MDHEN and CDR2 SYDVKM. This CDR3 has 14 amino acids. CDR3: CASSPPGVNTEAFF. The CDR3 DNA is TGTGCCAGCAGTCCCCCCGGGGTGAACACTGAAGCTTTCTTT.

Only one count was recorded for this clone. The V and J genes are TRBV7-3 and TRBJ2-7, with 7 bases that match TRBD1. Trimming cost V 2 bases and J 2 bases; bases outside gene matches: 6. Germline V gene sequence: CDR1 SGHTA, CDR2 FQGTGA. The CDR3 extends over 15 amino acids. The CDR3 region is CASSLSGTVPYEQYF. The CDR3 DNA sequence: TGTGCCAGCAGCTTATCGGGGACAGTGCCCTACGAGCAGTACTTC.

Here the CDR3 reads CASSQTGKGGNTIYF. The DNA of the CDR3 is TGTGCCAGCAGCCAAACAGGGAAGGGCGGAAACACCATATATTTT. J is TRBJ1-3 and V is TRBV3-1 (or the pseudogene TRBV3-2); maybe TRBD1 (6 bases). The ends were cut back, 2 bases at V and 4 bases at J, with 12 bases in the middle. In germline, CDR1 is LGHDT, CDR2 YNNKEL (reference sequence). CDR3 size: 15 residues.

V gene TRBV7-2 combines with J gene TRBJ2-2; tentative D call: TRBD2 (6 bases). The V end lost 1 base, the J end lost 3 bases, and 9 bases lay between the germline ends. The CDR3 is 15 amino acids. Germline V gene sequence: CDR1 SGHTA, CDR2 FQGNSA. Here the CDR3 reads CASSLVGTDTGELFF. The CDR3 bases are TGTGCCAGCAGCTTAGTCGGGACTGACACCGGGGAGCTGTTTTTT.

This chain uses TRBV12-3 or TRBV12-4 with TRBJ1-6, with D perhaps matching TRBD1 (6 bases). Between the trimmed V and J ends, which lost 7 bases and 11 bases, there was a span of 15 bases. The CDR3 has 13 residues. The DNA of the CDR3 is TGTGCCAGCATGAACGTTGGGGGCACACCCCTCCACTTT. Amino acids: CASMNVGGTPLHF.

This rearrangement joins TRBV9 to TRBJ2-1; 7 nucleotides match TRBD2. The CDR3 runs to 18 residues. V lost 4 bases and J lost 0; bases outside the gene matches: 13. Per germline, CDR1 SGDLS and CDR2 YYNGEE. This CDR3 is CASSPRGVQVSSYNEQFF. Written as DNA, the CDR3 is TGTGCCAGCAGCCCCCGGGGGGTACAGGTTAGCTCCTACAATGAGCAGTTCTTC.

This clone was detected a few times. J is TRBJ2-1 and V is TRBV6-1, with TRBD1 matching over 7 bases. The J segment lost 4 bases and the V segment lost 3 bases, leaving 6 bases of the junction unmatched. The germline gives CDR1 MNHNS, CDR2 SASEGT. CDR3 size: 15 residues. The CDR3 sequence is CASSEDRFLYNEQFF. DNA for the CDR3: TGTGCCAGCAGTGAGGACAGGTTCCTATACAATGAGCAGTTCTTC.

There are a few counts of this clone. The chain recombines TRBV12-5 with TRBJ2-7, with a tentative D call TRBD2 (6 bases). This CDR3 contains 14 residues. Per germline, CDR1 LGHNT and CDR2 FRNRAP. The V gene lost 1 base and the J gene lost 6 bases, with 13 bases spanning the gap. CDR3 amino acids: CASGLGPRRGEQYF. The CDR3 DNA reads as TGTGCTAGTGGTTTGGGCCCCCGGAGGGGCGAGCAGTACTTC.

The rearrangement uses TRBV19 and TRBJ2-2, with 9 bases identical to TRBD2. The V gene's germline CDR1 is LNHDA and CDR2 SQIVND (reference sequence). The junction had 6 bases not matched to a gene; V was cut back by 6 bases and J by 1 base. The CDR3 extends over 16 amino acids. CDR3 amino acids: CASRRASGVNTGELFF. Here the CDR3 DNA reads TGTGCCAGTAGGCGGGCTAGCGGGGTGAACACCGGGGAGCTGTTTTTT.

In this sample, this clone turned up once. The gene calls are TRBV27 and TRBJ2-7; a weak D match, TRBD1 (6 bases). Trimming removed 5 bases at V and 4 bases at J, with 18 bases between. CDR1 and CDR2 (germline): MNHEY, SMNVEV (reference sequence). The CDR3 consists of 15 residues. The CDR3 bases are TGTGCCAGCAGTCCCAGGGGTCACCCCCGGTACGAGCAGTACTTC. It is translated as CASSPRGHPRYEQYF.

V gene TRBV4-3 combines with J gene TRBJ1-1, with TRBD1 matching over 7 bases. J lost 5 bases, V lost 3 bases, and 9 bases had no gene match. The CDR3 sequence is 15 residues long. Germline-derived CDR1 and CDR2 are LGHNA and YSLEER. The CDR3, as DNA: TGCGCCAGCAGCCACCATCGTGACAGGGAAACTGAAGCTTTCTTT. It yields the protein CASSHHRDRETEAFF.

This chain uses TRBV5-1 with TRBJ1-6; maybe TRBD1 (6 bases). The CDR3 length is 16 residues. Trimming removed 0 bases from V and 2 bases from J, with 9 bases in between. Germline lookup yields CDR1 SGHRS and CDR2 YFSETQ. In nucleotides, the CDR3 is TGCGCCAGCAGCTTGGGTTCAGGGGCCTATAATTCACCCCTCCACTTT. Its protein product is CASSLGSGAYNSPLHF.

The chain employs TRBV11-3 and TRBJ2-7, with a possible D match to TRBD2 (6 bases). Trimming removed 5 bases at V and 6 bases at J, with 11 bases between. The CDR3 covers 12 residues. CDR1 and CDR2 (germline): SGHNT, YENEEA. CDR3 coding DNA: TGTGCCAGCAGCCACCCCGGGGGCGAGCAGTACTTC. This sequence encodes CASSHPGGEQYF. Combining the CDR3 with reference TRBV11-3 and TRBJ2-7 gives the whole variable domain EAGVVQSPRYKIIEKKQPVAFWCNPISGHNTLYWYLQNLGQGPELLIRYENEEAVDDSQLPKDRFSAERLKGVDSTLKIQPAELGDSAVYLCASSHPGGEQYFGPGTRLTVT.

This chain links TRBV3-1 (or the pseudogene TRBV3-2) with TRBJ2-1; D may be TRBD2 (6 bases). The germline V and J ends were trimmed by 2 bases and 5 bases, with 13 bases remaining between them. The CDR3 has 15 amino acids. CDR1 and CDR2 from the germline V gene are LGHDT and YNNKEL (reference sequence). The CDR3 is CASSQSTGENNEQFF. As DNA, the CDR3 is TGTGCCAGCAGCCAATCGACGGGGGAGAACAATGAGCAGTTCTTC.

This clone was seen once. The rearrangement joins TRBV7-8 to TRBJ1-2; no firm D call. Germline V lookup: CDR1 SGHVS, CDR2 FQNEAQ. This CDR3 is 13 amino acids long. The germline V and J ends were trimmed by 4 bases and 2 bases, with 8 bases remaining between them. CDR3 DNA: TGTGCCAGCAGCTCCTCCGGGAACTATGGCTACACCTTC. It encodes CASSSSGNYGYTF.

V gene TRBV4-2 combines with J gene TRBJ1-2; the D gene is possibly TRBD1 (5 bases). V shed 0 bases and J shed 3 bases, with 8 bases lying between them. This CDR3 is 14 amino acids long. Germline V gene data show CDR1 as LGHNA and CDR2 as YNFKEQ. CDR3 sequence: CASSQDRVDYGYTF. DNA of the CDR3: TGTGCCAGCAGCCAAGACAGGGTGGACTATGGCTACACCTTC.

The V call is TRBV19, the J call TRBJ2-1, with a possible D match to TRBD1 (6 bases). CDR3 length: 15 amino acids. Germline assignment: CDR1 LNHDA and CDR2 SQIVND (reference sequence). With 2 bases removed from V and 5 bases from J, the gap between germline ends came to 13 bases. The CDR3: CASSIFSGVHNEQFF. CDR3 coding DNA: TGTGCCAGTAGTATATTTTCAGGGGTCCACAATGAGCAGTTCTTC. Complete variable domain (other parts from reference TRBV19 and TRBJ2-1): DGGITQSPKYLFRKEGQNVTLSCEQNLNHDAMYWYRQDPGQGLRLIYYSQIVNDFQKGDIAEGYSVSREKKESFPLTVTSAQKNPTAFYLCASSIFSGVHNEQFFGPGTRLTVL.

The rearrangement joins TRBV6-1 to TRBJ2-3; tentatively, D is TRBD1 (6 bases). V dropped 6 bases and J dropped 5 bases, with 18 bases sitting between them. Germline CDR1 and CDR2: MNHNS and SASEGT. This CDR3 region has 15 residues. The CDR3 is CASRENRDLGDTQYF. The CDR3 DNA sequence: TGTGCCAGCAGAGAGAACAGGGATCTGGGAGATACGCAGTATTTT.

CDR3 amino acids: CASSIPGQGAEAFF. The CDR3 DNA reads TGTGCCAGTAGTATCCCCGGACAGGGCGCTGAAGCTTTCTTT. V gene TRBV19 combines with J gene TRBJ1-1; 8 positions match TRBD1. J was trimmed by 6 bases and V by 3 bases; bases with no gene match: 6. This CDR3 has 14 amino acids. The germline V gene has CDR1 LNHDA and CDR2 SQIVND (reference sequence).

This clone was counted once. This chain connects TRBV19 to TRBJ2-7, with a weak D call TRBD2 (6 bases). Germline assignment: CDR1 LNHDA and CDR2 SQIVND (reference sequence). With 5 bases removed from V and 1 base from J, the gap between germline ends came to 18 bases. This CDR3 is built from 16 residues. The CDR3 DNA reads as TGTGCCAGTAGTCCTCAGGGTAAAGGGAGGTCCTACGAGCAGTACTTC. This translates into CASSPQGKGRSYEQYF.

The CDR3 DNA sequence: TGTGCCATCAGTCCACTACCTGACCTCCCCGGGGAGCTGTTTTTT. This codes for CAISPLPDLPGELFF. The chain joins TRBV10-3 to TRBJ2-2; D not certain. Germline V gives CDR1 ENHRY, CDR2 SYGVKD. Trimming took 5 bases from V and 6 from J, leaving 16 bases between them. This CDR3 region has 15 residues.

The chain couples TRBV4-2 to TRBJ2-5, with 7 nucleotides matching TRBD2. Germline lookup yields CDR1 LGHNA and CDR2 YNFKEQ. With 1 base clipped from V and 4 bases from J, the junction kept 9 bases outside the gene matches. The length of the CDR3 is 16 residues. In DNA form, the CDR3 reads TGTGCCAGCAGCCAAGCCCGGGGGGTGGGAGGAGAGACCCAGTACTTC. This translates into CASSQARGVGGETQYF.

The CDR3 nucleotides read TGTGCCAGCAGCCAAGACGAGGCCGTGGCAAGACGCGGCTCCTACAATGAGCAGTTCTTC. It is translated as CASSQDEAVARRGSYNEQFF. The J gene is TRBJ2-1, the V gene TRBV4-2; D is ambiguous. From germline, CDR1 is LGHNA and CDR2 YNFKEQ. Trimming left V 0 bases short and J 0 bases short, with 21 bases between. The CDR3 is 20 residues long.